One sample yielded the 17 T cell receptor beta chains listed below, sequenced in a study of human CD8 memory T cell subsets. UMI-labeled 5' RACE generated the TCR beta libraries. From the 5' RACE reads, TCRdb lists one entry per CDR3 protein and no DNA. In all, the sample yields thousands of distinct CDR3 sequences. Exhausted-like traits marked the TPEX cells, which were CCR7+ PD-1+ TIGIT+ early memory CD8+ T cells. The sample consisted of CD8+ T cells from PBMCs. The receptors originated from a human donor in good health.

This sequence joins TRBV6-5 and TRBJ2-5. The CDR3 consists of 14 residues. Germline CDR1 reads MNHEY; CDR2 reads SVGAGI. The CDR3 sequence is CGSSPQGLSETQYF.

This chain joins TRBV4-3 and TRBJ1-5; TCRdb outputs TRBD1, but without DNA this stays unchecked. There are 14 residues in the CDR3. CDR1 and CDR2 from the germline V gene are LGHNA and YSLEER. The CDR3: CASSQSRGYQPQHF.

The gene calls are TRBV2 and TRBJ2-7. This CDR3 has 16 amino acids. From germline, CDR1 is SNHLY and CDR2 FYNNEI. CDR3 in amino acids: CASSETIRPSSYEQYF.

V is TRBV7-9 and J is TRBJ2-7; TCRdb returns TRBD1, unconfirmable since there is no DNA. The CDR3 is made up of 14 amino acids. The V gene's germline CDR1 is SEHNR and CDR2 FQNEAQ (reference sequence). The CDR3 loop reads CASSEGQGGHEQYF. Supplemented by reference TRBV7-9 and TRBJ2-7, the full variable domain reads DTGVSQNPRHKITKRGQNVTFRCDPISEHNRLYWYRQTLGQGPEFLTYFQNEAQLEKSRLLSDRFSAERPKGSFSTLEIQRTEQGDSAMYLCASSEGQGGHEQYFGPGTRLTVT.

The V and J genes are TRBV27 and TRBJ2-7; TCRdb's D gene call, TRBD2, goes unchecked for lack of DNA. CDR1 MNHEY and CDR2 SMNVEV come from the germline V gene (reference sequence). The CDR3 sequence is 16 residues long. Here the CDR3 reads CASSTRRGGSGYEQYF.

This clonotype shows up as medium-sized by frequency. The gene calls are TRBV7-9 and TRBJ1-1; the D gene TCRdb calls, TRBD1, cannot be checked with no DNA. The length of the CDR3 is 15 residues. Per the germline V gene, CDR1 is SEHNR and CDR2 is FQNEAQ (reference sequence). This chain's CDR3 is CASSSPAGAFTEAFF.

V usage is TRBV9 and J usage is TRBJ1-6. The CDR3 extends over 15 amino acids. CDR1 is SGDLS and CDR2 is YYNGEE in the germline V gene. The CDR3 sequence is CASSFGGLPNSPLHF.

Its frequency marks this clonotype as medium-sized. This CDR3 reads CASSLRGQKETQYF. The chain recombines TRBV28 with TRBJ2-5; the TCRdb D gene call, TRBD1, has no DNA to confirm it. CDR3 length: 14 residues. The germline CDR1 and CDR2 sequences are MDHEN and SYDVKM.

The CDR3 sequence: CASTSWTGSYEQYF. The rearrangement joins TRBV11-3 to TRBJ2-7; TCRdb returns TRBD1, unconfirmable since there is no DNA. The CDR3 covers 14 residues. Germline V gives CDR1 SGHNT, CDR2 YENEEA.

The chain carries TRBV28 and TRBJ2-3; the TCRdb call, TRBD2, lacks DNA for checking. This CDR3 comprises 14 residues. From germline, CDR1 is MDHEN and CDR2 SYDVKM. The CDR3 protein is CASSLGGGADTQYF. The full variable domain, rest sourced from reference TRBV28 and TRBJ2-3, is DVKVTQSSRYLVKRTGEKVFLECVQDMDHENMFWYRQDPGLGLRLIYFSYDVKMKEKGDIPEGYSVSREKKERFSLILESASTNQTSMYLCASSLGGGADTQYFGPGTRLTVL.

The rearrangement uses TRBV15 and TRBJ1-5; absent DNA, TCRdb's TRBD1 call cannot be checked. This CDR3 has 17 amino acids. Looked up from germline, CDR1 is LNHNV and CDR2 is YYDKDF (reference sequence). The CDR3 here is CATSRDGATGFYQPQHF.

The chain couples TRBV20-1 to TRBJ2-1; the TRBD1 assignment by TCRdb is unverifiable without DNA. The V gene's germline CDR1 is DFQATT and CDR2 SNEGSKA (reference sequence). The length of the CDR3 is 15 residues. CDR3 sequence: CSARASGGSSNEQFF.

The chain combines TRBV19 with TRBJ2-1; as DNA is missing, the TRBD1 call by TCRdb cannot be tested. CDR1 is LNHDA and CDR2 is SQIVND in the germline V gene (reference sequence). This CDR3 has 14 residues. The chain's CDR3 is CASNPGGRHNEQFF.

The V call is TRBV20-1, the J call TRBJ2-2; TCRdb proposes TRBD2, but this gene call is untestable without DNA. This CDR3 is built from 16 residues. Germline V gene sequence: CDR1 DFQATT, CDR2 SNEGSKA (reference sequence). The CDR3 region is CSAREGSLEYTGELFF.

V is TRBV29-1 and J is TRBJ2-3; TCRdb returns TRBD1, unconfirmable since there is no DNA. There are 14 residues in the CDR3. CDR1 SQVTM and CDR2 ANQGSEA come from the germline V gene. The CDR3 sequence is CSVVPGRTTHTQYF.

The chain has TRBV28 and TRBJ2-7; TCRdb picks TRBD1, but there is no DNA to check that call. Germline lookup yields CDR1 MDHEN and CDR2 SYDVKM. The CDR3 contains 14 residues. The CDR3 loop reads CASSWGDYPYEQYF.

The genes are TRBV2 and TRBJ2-2. Germline CDR1 reads SNHLY; CDR2 reads FYNNEI. CDR3 length: 17 residues. The chain's CDR3 is CASSEAPFTVSTGELFF.